This TCR beta chain was retrieved from a study of PD-L1 blockade in urothelial cancer. In the study overall: The patients first took atezolizumab in the mid-2010s, receiving 1,200 mg intravenously every 3 weeks. Prior chemotherapy in patients spanned 0 to 3 regimens.

Produced via immunoSEQ multiplex PCR; TCRdb's table is partial and in-frame only. This sample yields around 110,000 clones, of which around 89% are seen a single time; around 1.7% belongs to the top ten. The time point is: peripheral blood 6 weeks after treatment start. Patients' cancers were locally advanced or metastatic urothelial carcinomas. Patients each gave 1 to 8 samples, pretreatment and on-treatment. This CDR3 region has 14 residues. The junction had 9 bases not matched to a gene; V was cut back by 5 bases and J by 7 bases. CDR1 is SGHTA and CDR2 is FQGNSA in the germline V gene. The receptor comes from a man in his 60s with urothelial cancer. The J gene is TRBJ2-7, the V gene TRBV7-2; 9 bases match TRBD1. The sequences come from PBMCs, collected around atezolizumab (anti-PD-L1) treatment. CDR3 sequence reads: CASSLDRGSREQYF. In DNA form, the CDR3 reads TGTGCCAGCAGCCTCGACAGGGGGTCGCGGGAGCAGTACTTC.